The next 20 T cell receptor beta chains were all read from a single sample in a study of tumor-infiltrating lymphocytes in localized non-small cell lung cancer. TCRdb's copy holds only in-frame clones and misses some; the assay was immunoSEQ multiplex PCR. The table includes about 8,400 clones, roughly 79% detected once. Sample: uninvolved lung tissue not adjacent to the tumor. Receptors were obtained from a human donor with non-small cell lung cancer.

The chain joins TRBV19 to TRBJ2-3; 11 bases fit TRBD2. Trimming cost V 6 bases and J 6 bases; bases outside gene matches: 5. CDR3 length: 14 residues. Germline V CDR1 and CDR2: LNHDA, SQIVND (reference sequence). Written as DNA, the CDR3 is TGTGCCAGTAGACCGGGACTAGCGGTGGATACGCAGTATTTT. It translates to CASRPGLAVDTQYF.

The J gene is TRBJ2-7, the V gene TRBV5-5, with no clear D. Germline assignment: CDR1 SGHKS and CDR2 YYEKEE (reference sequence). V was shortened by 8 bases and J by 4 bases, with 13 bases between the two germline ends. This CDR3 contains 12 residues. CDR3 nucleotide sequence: TGTGCCAGTACCGAAACCCAGTACGAGCAGTACTTC. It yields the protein CASTETQYEQYF.

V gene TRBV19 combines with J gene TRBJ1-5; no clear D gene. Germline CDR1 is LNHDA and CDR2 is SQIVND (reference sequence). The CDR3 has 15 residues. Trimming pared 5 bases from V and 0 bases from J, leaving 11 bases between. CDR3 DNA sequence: TGTGCCAGTAGTTGGTCTGCGTATAGCAATCAGCCCCAGCATTTT. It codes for CASSWSAYSNQPQHF.

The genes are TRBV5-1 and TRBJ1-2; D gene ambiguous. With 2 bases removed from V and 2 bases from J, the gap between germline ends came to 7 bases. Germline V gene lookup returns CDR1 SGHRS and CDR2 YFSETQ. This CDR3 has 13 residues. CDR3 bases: TGCGCCAGCAGCTTTGGGGAAAACTATGGCTACACCTTC. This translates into CASSFGENYGYTF. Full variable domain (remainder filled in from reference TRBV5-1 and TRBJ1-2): KAGVTQTPRYLIKTRGQQVTLSCSPISGHRSVSWYQQTPGQGLQFLFEYFSETQRNKGNFPGRFSGRQFSNSRSEMNVSTLELGDSALYLCASSFGENYGYTFGSGTRLTVV.

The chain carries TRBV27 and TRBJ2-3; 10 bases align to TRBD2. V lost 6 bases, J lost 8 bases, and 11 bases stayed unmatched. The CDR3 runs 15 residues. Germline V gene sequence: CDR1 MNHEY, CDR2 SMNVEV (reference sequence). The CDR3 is CASSPEGSGGFTQYF. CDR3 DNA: TGTGCCAGCAGCCCCGAGGGTAGCGGGGGGTTTACGCAGTATTTT.

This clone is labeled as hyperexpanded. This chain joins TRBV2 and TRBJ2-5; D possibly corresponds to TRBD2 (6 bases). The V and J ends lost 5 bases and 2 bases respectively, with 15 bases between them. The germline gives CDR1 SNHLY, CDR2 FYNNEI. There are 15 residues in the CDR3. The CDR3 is CASSYRGGAQETQYF. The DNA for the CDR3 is TGTGCCAGCAGTTATCGGGGAGGAGCACAAGAGACCCAGTACTTC.

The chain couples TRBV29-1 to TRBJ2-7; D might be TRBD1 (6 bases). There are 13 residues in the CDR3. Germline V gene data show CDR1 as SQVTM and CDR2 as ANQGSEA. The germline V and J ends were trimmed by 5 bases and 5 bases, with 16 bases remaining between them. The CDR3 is CSVSGHRRDEQYF. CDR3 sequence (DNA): TGCAGCGTTTCGGGACACCGCCGGGACGAGCAGTACTTC.

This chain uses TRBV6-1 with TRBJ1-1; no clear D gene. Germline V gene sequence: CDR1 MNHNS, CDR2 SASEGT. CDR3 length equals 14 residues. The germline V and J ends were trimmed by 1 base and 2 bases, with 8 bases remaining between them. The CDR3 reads CASSEDSLNTEAFF. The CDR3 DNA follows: TGTGCCAGCAGTGAAGACAGCCTCAACACTGAAGCTTTCTTT.

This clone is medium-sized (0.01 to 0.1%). CDR3 DNA sequence: TGTGCCAGCACTGGGACGGCGTTCGCTTCTGGGCAGTACTTC. It encodes CASTGTAFASGQYF. This sequence joins TRBV2 and TRBJ2-7; either TRBD1 or TRBD2 may supply D (5 bases each). V was cut by 7 bases and J by 9 bases, with 22 bases left in between. Germline V gene data show CDR1 as SNHLY and CDR2 as FYNNEI. CDR3 length equals 14 residues.

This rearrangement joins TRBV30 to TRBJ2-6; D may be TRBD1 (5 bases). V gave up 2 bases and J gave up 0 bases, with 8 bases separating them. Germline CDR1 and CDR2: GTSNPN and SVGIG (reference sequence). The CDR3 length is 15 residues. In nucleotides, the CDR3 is TGTGCCTGGAGTAGGGGAAGCTCTGGGGCCAACGTCCTGACTTTC. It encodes CAWSRGSSGANVLTF.

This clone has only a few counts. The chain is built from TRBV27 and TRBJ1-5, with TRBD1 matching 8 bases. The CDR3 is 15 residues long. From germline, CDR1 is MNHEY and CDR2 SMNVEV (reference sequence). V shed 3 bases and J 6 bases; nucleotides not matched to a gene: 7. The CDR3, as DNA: TGTGCCAGCAGTTTCAGGGGGCCCCAGGGTCAGCCCCAGCATTTT. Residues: CASSFRGPQGQPQHF.

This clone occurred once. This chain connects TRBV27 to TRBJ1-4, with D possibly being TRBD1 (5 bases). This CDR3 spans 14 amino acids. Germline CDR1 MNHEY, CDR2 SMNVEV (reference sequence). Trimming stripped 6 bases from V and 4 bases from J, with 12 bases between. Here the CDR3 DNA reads TGTGCCAGCAGCGAGGGACGGAATAATGAAAAACTGTTTTTT. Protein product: CASSEGRNNEKLFF.

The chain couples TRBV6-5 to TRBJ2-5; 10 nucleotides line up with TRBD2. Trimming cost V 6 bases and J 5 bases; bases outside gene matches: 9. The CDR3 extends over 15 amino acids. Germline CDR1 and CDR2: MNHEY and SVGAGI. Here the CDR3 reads CASRRTSGGGETQYF. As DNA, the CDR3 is TGTGCCAGCAGGAGGACTAGCGGAGGGGGGGAGACCCAGTACTTC.

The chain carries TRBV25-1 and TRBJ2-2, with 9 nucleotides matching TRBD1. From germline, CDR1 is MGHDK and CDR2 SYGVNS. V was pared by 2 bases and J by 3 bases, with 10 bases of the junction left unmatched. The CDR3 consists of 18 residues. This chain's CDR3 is CASSEPPHRGRDTGELFF. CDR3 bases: TGTGCCAGCAGTGAACCCCCCCACAGGGGGCGAGACACCGGGGAGCTGTTTTTT.

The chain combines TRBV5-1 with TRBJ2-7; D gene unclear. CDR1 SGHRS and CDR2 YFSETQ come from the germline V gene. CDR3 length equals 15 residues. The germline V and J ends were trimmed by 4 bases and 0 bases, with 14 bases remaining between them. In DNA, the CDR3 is TGCGCCAGCAGCCCCTACGATCCCGTCTCCTACGAGCAGTACTTC. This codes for CASSPYDPVSYEQYF. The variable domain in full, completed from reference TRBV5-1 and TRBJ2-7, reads KAGVTQTPRYLIKTRGQQVTLSCSPISGHRSVSWYQQTPGQGLQFLFEYFSETQRNKGNFPGRFSGRQFSNSRSEMNVSTLELGDSALYLCASSPYDPVSYEQYFGPGTRLTVT.

CDR3 in DNA: TGTGCCAGCTCAGTACAGGGGGCAAACACTGAAGCTTTCTTT. Translating it yields CASSVQGANTEAFF. J is TRBJ1-1 and V is TRBV18; 9 bases line up with TRBD1. Germline values: CDR1 KGHSH, CDR2 LQKENI. V lost 5 bases to trimming and J lost 2 bases; unmatched junction nucleotides: 3. CDR3 length: 14 residues.

CDR3 sequence (DNA): TGCGCCAGCAGCGTTGTGGGGGAGACAGATACGCAGTATTTT. Translation: CASSVVGETDTQYF. This chain uses TRBV5-1 with TRBJ2-3; D may correspond to TRBD1 or TRBD2 (5 bases each). CDR1 is SGHRS and CDR2 is YFSETQ in the germline V gene. This CDR3 region has 14 residues. Trimming pared 4 bases from V and 3 bases from J, leaving 12 bases between.

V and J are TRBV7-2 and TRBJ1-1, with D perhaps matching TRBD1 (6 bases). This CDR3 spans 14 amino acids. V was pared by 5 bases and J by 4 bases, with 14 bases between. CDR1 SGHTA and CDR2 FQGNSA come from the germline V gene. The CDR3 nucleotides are TGTGCCAGCAGCGTACAGGGTATCTTCACTGAAGCTTTCTTT. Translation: CASSVQGIFTEAFF.

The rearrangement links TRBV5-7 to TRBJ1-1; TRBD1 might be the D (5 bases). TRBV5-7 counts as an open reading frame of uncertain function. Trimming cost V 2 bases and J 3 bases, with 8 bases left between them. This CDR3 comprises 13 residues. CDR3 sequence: CASSFAGDTEAFF. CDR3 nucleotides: TGTGCCAGCAGCTTTGCGGGGGACACTGAAGCTTTCTTT.

CDR3 protein: CASSIYRYSTDTQYF. The CDR3 nucleotides read TGTGCCAGTAGTATTTATCGGTATAGCACAGATACGCAGTATTTT. This chain joins TRBV19 and TRBJ2-3; D ambiguous. The V end lost 3 bases, the J end lost 0 bases, and 10 bases lay between the germline ends. The CDR3 totals 15 residues. CDR1 LNHDA and CDR2 SQIVND come from the germline V gene (reference sequence). The full variable domain, its missing parts supplied by reference TRBV19 and TRBJ2-3, is DGGITQSPKYLFRKEGQNVTLSCEQNLNHDAMYWYRQDPGQGLRLIYYSQIVNDFQKGDIAEGYSVSREKKESFPLTVTSAQKNPTAFYLCASSIYRYSTDTQYFGPGTRLTVL.